Reported below is one T cell receptor beta chain. What it recognizes is unknown. Germline V gene lookup returns CDR1 SGHDT and CDR2 YYEEEE. The CDR3 loop spans 11 amino acids. V was clipped by 4 bases and J by 13 bases, with 12 bases between them. A sample-barcoded 5' primer and a J-beta primer mix were used in a second PCR of about 7 to 11 cycles. All cDNA molecules were each tagged by a template-switch adaptor with 12 random nucleotides. A minimum of 2.5 million CDR3-containing paired-end reads was obtained for each sample. TCRdb independently ran MiXCR on the 5' RACE reads; one entry per CDR3 protein. The sample yields about 1.1 million distinct CDR3 sequences, about two fifths seen once. These data belong to a study of blood T cells in healthy people across ages. The study's findings and limits: A greater number of naive CD4+ cells and higher diversity distinguished long-lived donors from aged donors. The unsorted PBMCs prevented any conclusive comparison of naive versus antigen-experienced cells.

The TCR comes from a man aged 18 to 29 in good health. J is TRBJ2-1 and V is TRBV5-6, with a possible D match to TRBD1 (6 bases). The sequencing input was blood. CDR3 DNA: TGTGCCAGCAGCCTGGACAGAGACCAGTTCTTC. Protein product: CASSLDRDQFF.